Listed below are T cell receptor beta chains from one sample, sequenced in a study of spatial heterogeneity in lung cancer. TCRdb itself ran the 5' RACE reads through MiXCR, one entry per CDR3 protein. Of about 100,000 distinct CDR3 sequences listed, about 4.6% were seen once; the top ten hold approximately 21%. The sequences come from lung tumor tissue, collected at surgery. Receptor source: a male donor with early-stage non-small cell lung cancer. The CDR3 runs from the conserved cysteine through the conserved F or W. Fields, in order: J gene, clone size, D gene, V gene, CDR3 DNA, CDR3 protein. D genes are given only for firm matches. Expanded clones get a size class; other rows say once, few or many, or leave the size out.

TRBJ1-2	many	NA	TRBV7-9	TGTGCCAGCAGCTTAGGGGGCCTGGGAGGCTATGGCTACACCTTC	CASSLGGLGGYGYTF
TRBJ2-1	few	NA	TRBV7-8	TGTGCCAGCAGCTTAGTCGGTAGCAGGGGGGCTGAGCAGTTCTTC	CASSLVGSRGAEQFF
TRBJ2-1	many	NA	TRBV29-1	TGCAGCGTTGAAGAAGGACTGGATGAGCAGTTCTTC	CSVEEGLDEQFF
TRBJ2-7	NA	NA	TRBV7-9	TGTGCCAGCAGTGATCACGCAGACGAGCAGTACTTC	CASSDHADEQYF
TRBJ2-3	many	TRBD2	TRBV20-1	TGCAGTGCTAGATCGACTAGCGGGAGAGGAGATACGCAGTATTTT	CSARSTSGRGDTQYF
TRBJ2-5	many	TRBD1	TRBV5-1	TGCGCCAGCAGCGATGGACAGGGTTTCGAGACCCAGTACTTC	CASSDGQGFETQYF
TRBJ2-1	many	TRBD2	TRBV20-1	TGCAGTGCCAAGCGGGAGAGGGGGTACAATGAGCAGTTCTTC	CSAKRERGYNEQFF
TRBJ2-5	many	NA	TRBV28	TGTGCCAGCAGTTACCCTTCGGGGGAAGAGACCCAGTACTTC	CASSYPSGEETQYF
TRBJ1-6	many	NA	TRBV2	TGTGCCAGCAGGGGTACAACGAGGTCACCCCTCCACTTT	CASRGTTRSPLHF
TRBJ2-6	few	TRBD1	TRBV27	TGTGCCAGCAGTTTTCACAGGGGGAGTTCTGGGGCCAACGTCCTGACTTTC	CASSFHRGSSGANVLTF
TRBJ2-1	many	NA	TRBV4-1	TGCGCCAGCAGCCAAGATGCCCTGGCTTCGAGGGGAGCACGGTACAATGAGCAGTTCTTC	CASSQDALASRGARYNEQFF
TRBJ2-1	many	TRBD2	TRBV12-3/TRBV12-4	TGTGCCAGCAGCCCCAGGGGAGCGGGAGGGCTCTACAATGAGCAGTTCTTC	CASSPRGAGGLYNEQFF
TRBJ2-5	many	NA	TRBV20-1	TGCAGTGCTCTCGACGGGAGAAATTGGGAGACCCAGTACTTC	CSALDGRNWETQYF
TRBJ2-7	few	NA	TRBV30	TGTGCCTGGAGTACGGCTAGCGTCGCCGAGCGGTACTTC	CAWSTASVAERYF
TRBJ1-1	many	TRBD1	TRBV28	TGTGCCATCCACAGGGGGCAAACTGAAGCTTTCTTT	CAIHRGQTEAFF
TRBJ1-1	many	NA	TRBV6-2/TRBV6-3	TGTGCCAGCAGTTACGGGCGGGGGGCTGAAGCTTTCTTT	CASSYGRGAEAFF
TRBJ1-3	many	NA	TRBV6-6	TGTGCCAGCAGTTACACGGAAAACACCATATATTTT	CASSYTENTIYF
TRBJ1-2	many	NA	TRBV5-1	TGCGCCAGCAGCTTCGACGGGACTGGGAACTATGGCTACACCTTC	CASSFDGTGNYGYTF
TRBJ2-2	many	NA	TRBV7-9	TGTGCCAGCACCCGTAACCTGAACGGGGAGCTGTTTTTT	CASTRNLNGELFF
TRBJ2-2	NA	NA	TRBV6-5	TGTGCCAGCAGTTACTCGGACCCCTGGCTGAATGGGGAGCTGTTTTTT	CASSYSDPWLNGELFF
TRBJ2-3	many	NA	TRBV4-1	TGCGCCAGCAGCCGGGTAGGGACAGATACGCAGTATTTT	CASSRVGTDTQYF
TRBJ1-3	many	NA	TRBV10-3	TGTGCCATCAGTGAGGGGATCTCTGGAAACACCATATATTTT	CAISEGISGNTIYF
TRBJ2-7	many	TRBD1	TRBV4-2	TGTGCCAGCAGCCAATGGACAGGGGCCTACGAGCAGTACTTC	CASSQWTGAYEQYF
TRBJ2-1	NA	NA	TRBV28	TGTGCCAGCAGTCACCCCCCTGGGGGGCGCAAAAGAAAGCATGAGCAGTTCTTC	CASSHPPGGRKRKHEQFF
TRBJ2-2	few	NA	TRBV6-1	TGTGCCAGCAGTGATTGGGTAGTGGACACCGGGGAGCTGTTTTTT	CASSDWVVDTGELFF
TRBJ2-7	many	TRBD1	TRBV10-3	TGTGCCATCAGTGAAGAGGACAGGGATACCTACGAGCAGTACTTC	CAISEEDRDTYEQYF
TRBJ2-1	many	TRBD2	TRBV20-1	TGCAGTGCTAATGAGCGGGAGCCGAGCTCCTACAATGAGCAGTTCTTC	CSANEREPSSYNEQFF
TRBJ1-1	few	NA	TRBV7-9	TGTGCCAGCAGCTTATTAAGCGGGGCTGAAGCTTTCTTT	CASSLLSGAEAFF
TRBJ2-1	many	NA	TRBV28	TGTGCCAGCAGTTTGTTCTTGGGTCTGGTCCATGAGCAGTTCTTC	CASSLFLGLVHEQFF
TRBJ2-3	many	NA	TRBV7-9	TGTGCCAGCAGCTTGAAAGGGCGAACAGAAGAGCAGTATTTT	CASSLKGRTEEQYF
TRBJ1-1	many	TRBD1	TRBV2	TGTGCCAGCAGGCCCCGGGACAGCGCCCCTGAAGCTTTCTTT	CASRPRDSAPEAFF
TRBJ1-5	many	NA	TRBV6-6	TGTGCGCCCCCGAAGGATTGCAATCAGCCCCAGCATTTT	CAPPKDCNQPQHF
TRBJ2-7	NA	NA	TRBV28	TGTGCCAGCAGCCCGAGGACTAATCCCTACGAGCAGTACTTC	CASSPRTNPYEQYF
TRBJ2-5	few	TRBD2	TRBV27	TGTGCCAGCAGCCCCCGTAGCGGGAGGGCGCCGTACCAAGAGACCCAGTACTTC	CASSPRSGRAPYQETQYF
TRBJ2-6	few	NA	TRBV27	TGTGCCAGCAGTTACTGGCGGGGCATAGACTCTGGGGCCAACGTCCTGACTTTC	CASSYWRGIDSGANVLTF
TRBJ1-5	many	NA	TRBV5-1	TGCGCCAGCAGCTTGAACGGGGAGCAGCCCCAGCATTTT	CASSLNGEQPQHF
TRBJ1-2	many	TRBD1	TRBV10-2	TGCGCCAGCAGTGAGGCAGGGGGTTATGTTGGCTACACCTTC	CASSEAGGYVGYTF
TRBJ2-2	many	NA	TRBV20-1	TGCAGTGCTACCGCCGAGAACACCGGGGAGCTGTTTTTT	CSATAENTGELFF
TRBJ2-2	few	NA	TRBV10-2	TGCGCCAGCAGTACGGGACGGGGTAACACCGGGGAGCTGTTTTTT	CASSTGRGNTGELFF
TRBJ2-3	many	TRBD2	TRBV7-9	TGTGCCAGCAGCACAACCGGACTAGCGGGGACCATCACAGATACGCAGTATTTT	CASSTTGLAGTITDTQYF
TRBJ1-1	many	NA	TRBV7-8	TGTGCCAGCAGCTTGGACACAGGATGGGGGGTGGAAGCTTTCTTT	CASSLDTGWGVEAFF
TRBJ2-1	many	NA	TRBV4-1	TGCGCCAGCAGCCTGGAAAGGGAAGTGGGTGAGCAGTTCTTC	CASSLEREVGEQFF
TRBJ2-3	NA	TRBD1	TRBV12-3/TRBV12-4	TGTGCCAGCAGCCCTACAGGGGGGACAGATACGCAGTATTTT	CASSPTGGTDTQYF
TRBJ2-3	few	NA	TRBV7-6	TGTGCCAGCAGCCAAGGACCCGCCAGAGAGCCAGATACGCAGTATTTT	CASSQGPAREPDTQYF
TRBJ2-7	NA	NA	TRBV2	TGTGCCAGCAAGATGGACAAGTACGAGCAGTACTTC	CASKMDKYEQYF
TRBJ2-5	many	NA	TRBV5-5	TGTGCCAGCAGCTTTTCCCCAGGGGAAGAGACCCAGTACTTC	CASSFSPGEETQYF
TRBJ2-5	many	TRBD2	TRBV7-9	TGTGCCAGCAGCCCGTGGACTAGCGCCGAGACCCAGTACTTC	CASSPWTSAETQYF
TRBJ1-3	NA	TRBD1	TRBV5-1	TGCGCCAGCAGCCCCGACAGGGTCTCTGGAAACACCATATATTTT	CASSPDRVSGNTIYF
TRBJ1-2	many	TRBD1	TRBV28	TGTGCCAGCAGTTCTGTACAGGGGTTTGGCAACTATGGCTACACCTTC	CASSSVQGFGNYGYTF
TRBJ2-1	many	TRBD2	TRBV6-5	TGTGCCAGCAGCCTGGGACTAGGAGTAATCGATGAGCAGTTCTTC	CASSLGLGVIDEQFF
TRBJ2-6	many	NA	TRBV11-2	TGTGCCAGCAGCTTAGGGGGCTCTGGGGCCAACGTCCTGACTTTC	CASSLGGSGANVLTF
TRBJ2-5	few	TRBD1	TRBV5-1	TGCGCCAGCAGGGACAGGGATCTCCAAGAGACCCAGTACTTC	CASRDRDLQETQYF
TRBJ2-1	many	NA	TRBV11-2	TGTGCCAGCAGCCCGGGACCAATAACCTACAATGAGCAGTTCTTC	CASSPGPITYNEQFF
TRBJ2-1	many	TRBD1	TRBV28	TGTGCCAGCAGTCCTGCCGGGGACAGGGCCTACAATGAGCAGTTCTTC	CASSPAGDRAYNEQFF
TRBJ2-1	many	TRBD2	TRBV10-3	TGTGCCACACGGACTAGCGGGGCAAGCTCCTACAATGAGCAGTTCTTC	CATRTSGASSYNEQFF